The clone carrying this T cell receptor beta chain appeared a few times. Its antigen is not known. This sample was included in a study of T cell repertoires in cytomegalovirus infection. The overall study: CMV epitopes in the study were HLA-C-restricted (recently identified) and HLA-B-restricted (well studied). Matching HLA type and CMV infection were both indicated by public TCR beta signatures. Findings of the study overall: CMV-specific HLA-C-restricted TCR beta clonotypes dominated the ex vivo response. Carriage of CMV together with the relevant HLA was identifiable through cumulative public TCR beta family frequency.

Each CDR3 protein is one row after TCRdb ran MiXCR on the reads. The sample holds 700,000 to 950,000 distinct CDR3 sequences; 30% to 35% are singletons and the top ten take 9.5% to 15%. Trimming took off 4 bases at V and 8 bases at J, with 14 bases between the two ends. Germline lookup yields CDR1 SGHVS and CDR2 FNYEAQ. This CDR3 is 13 amino acids long. The sample consisted of cultured CD8+ T cells from PBMCs, taken from culture after CMV antigen stimulation. The receptor's source is a human donor in good health (CMV status not recorded). Some clones in this sample may be carry-over from other donors' samples. The rearrangement uses TRBV7-6 and TRBJ1-2, with a possible D match to TRBD1 (6 bases). For the CDR3, the DNA is TGTGCCAGCAGCTCTGGAGGGGGTTTGGGCTACACCTTC. As protein: CASSSGGGLGYTF.